This section outlines one T cell receptor (beta chain) sequence together with its context. Its target is not known. PCR used 60 Vbeta primers and 13 Jbeta primers. In the study's own analysis: Roughly 73 million unique TCR beta chains, around 10 million of them shared, were counted by a later analysis. Using immunoSEQ multiplex PCR, the repertoire was profiled, and TCRdb retains in-frame clones only, with some absent. V, J and clone size reflect that table, while D and trimming were determined from the DNA. The sample lists approximately 120,000 clones, around three quarters occurring once. These data come from a study of cytomegalovirus exposure and HLA in healthy donors. Study-wide results and limits: A link between a missense DCLRE1C variant and TCR beta V- and J-gene trimming emerged from a later analysis. The authors judged a highly shared variant cluster likely a sequencing artifact. Several of the most significant clusters appeared linked to common viral pathogens, based on a later analysis.

The receptor's source is a woman in her forties or fifties in good health and CMV-seronegative. Sequencing was carried out using PBMCs.

This chain's CDR3 is CASSVEGMAQPGNTIYF. As DNA, the CDR3 is TGTGCCAGCAGCGTAGAGGGGATGGCACAGCCCGGAAACACCATATATTTT. This rearrangement joins TRBV9 to TRBJ1-3, with D possibly being TRBD1 (5 bases). This CDR3 has 17 amino acids. Per germline, CDR1 SGDLS and CDR2 YYNGEE. V gave up 0 bases and J gave up 4 bases, with 17 bases separating them.